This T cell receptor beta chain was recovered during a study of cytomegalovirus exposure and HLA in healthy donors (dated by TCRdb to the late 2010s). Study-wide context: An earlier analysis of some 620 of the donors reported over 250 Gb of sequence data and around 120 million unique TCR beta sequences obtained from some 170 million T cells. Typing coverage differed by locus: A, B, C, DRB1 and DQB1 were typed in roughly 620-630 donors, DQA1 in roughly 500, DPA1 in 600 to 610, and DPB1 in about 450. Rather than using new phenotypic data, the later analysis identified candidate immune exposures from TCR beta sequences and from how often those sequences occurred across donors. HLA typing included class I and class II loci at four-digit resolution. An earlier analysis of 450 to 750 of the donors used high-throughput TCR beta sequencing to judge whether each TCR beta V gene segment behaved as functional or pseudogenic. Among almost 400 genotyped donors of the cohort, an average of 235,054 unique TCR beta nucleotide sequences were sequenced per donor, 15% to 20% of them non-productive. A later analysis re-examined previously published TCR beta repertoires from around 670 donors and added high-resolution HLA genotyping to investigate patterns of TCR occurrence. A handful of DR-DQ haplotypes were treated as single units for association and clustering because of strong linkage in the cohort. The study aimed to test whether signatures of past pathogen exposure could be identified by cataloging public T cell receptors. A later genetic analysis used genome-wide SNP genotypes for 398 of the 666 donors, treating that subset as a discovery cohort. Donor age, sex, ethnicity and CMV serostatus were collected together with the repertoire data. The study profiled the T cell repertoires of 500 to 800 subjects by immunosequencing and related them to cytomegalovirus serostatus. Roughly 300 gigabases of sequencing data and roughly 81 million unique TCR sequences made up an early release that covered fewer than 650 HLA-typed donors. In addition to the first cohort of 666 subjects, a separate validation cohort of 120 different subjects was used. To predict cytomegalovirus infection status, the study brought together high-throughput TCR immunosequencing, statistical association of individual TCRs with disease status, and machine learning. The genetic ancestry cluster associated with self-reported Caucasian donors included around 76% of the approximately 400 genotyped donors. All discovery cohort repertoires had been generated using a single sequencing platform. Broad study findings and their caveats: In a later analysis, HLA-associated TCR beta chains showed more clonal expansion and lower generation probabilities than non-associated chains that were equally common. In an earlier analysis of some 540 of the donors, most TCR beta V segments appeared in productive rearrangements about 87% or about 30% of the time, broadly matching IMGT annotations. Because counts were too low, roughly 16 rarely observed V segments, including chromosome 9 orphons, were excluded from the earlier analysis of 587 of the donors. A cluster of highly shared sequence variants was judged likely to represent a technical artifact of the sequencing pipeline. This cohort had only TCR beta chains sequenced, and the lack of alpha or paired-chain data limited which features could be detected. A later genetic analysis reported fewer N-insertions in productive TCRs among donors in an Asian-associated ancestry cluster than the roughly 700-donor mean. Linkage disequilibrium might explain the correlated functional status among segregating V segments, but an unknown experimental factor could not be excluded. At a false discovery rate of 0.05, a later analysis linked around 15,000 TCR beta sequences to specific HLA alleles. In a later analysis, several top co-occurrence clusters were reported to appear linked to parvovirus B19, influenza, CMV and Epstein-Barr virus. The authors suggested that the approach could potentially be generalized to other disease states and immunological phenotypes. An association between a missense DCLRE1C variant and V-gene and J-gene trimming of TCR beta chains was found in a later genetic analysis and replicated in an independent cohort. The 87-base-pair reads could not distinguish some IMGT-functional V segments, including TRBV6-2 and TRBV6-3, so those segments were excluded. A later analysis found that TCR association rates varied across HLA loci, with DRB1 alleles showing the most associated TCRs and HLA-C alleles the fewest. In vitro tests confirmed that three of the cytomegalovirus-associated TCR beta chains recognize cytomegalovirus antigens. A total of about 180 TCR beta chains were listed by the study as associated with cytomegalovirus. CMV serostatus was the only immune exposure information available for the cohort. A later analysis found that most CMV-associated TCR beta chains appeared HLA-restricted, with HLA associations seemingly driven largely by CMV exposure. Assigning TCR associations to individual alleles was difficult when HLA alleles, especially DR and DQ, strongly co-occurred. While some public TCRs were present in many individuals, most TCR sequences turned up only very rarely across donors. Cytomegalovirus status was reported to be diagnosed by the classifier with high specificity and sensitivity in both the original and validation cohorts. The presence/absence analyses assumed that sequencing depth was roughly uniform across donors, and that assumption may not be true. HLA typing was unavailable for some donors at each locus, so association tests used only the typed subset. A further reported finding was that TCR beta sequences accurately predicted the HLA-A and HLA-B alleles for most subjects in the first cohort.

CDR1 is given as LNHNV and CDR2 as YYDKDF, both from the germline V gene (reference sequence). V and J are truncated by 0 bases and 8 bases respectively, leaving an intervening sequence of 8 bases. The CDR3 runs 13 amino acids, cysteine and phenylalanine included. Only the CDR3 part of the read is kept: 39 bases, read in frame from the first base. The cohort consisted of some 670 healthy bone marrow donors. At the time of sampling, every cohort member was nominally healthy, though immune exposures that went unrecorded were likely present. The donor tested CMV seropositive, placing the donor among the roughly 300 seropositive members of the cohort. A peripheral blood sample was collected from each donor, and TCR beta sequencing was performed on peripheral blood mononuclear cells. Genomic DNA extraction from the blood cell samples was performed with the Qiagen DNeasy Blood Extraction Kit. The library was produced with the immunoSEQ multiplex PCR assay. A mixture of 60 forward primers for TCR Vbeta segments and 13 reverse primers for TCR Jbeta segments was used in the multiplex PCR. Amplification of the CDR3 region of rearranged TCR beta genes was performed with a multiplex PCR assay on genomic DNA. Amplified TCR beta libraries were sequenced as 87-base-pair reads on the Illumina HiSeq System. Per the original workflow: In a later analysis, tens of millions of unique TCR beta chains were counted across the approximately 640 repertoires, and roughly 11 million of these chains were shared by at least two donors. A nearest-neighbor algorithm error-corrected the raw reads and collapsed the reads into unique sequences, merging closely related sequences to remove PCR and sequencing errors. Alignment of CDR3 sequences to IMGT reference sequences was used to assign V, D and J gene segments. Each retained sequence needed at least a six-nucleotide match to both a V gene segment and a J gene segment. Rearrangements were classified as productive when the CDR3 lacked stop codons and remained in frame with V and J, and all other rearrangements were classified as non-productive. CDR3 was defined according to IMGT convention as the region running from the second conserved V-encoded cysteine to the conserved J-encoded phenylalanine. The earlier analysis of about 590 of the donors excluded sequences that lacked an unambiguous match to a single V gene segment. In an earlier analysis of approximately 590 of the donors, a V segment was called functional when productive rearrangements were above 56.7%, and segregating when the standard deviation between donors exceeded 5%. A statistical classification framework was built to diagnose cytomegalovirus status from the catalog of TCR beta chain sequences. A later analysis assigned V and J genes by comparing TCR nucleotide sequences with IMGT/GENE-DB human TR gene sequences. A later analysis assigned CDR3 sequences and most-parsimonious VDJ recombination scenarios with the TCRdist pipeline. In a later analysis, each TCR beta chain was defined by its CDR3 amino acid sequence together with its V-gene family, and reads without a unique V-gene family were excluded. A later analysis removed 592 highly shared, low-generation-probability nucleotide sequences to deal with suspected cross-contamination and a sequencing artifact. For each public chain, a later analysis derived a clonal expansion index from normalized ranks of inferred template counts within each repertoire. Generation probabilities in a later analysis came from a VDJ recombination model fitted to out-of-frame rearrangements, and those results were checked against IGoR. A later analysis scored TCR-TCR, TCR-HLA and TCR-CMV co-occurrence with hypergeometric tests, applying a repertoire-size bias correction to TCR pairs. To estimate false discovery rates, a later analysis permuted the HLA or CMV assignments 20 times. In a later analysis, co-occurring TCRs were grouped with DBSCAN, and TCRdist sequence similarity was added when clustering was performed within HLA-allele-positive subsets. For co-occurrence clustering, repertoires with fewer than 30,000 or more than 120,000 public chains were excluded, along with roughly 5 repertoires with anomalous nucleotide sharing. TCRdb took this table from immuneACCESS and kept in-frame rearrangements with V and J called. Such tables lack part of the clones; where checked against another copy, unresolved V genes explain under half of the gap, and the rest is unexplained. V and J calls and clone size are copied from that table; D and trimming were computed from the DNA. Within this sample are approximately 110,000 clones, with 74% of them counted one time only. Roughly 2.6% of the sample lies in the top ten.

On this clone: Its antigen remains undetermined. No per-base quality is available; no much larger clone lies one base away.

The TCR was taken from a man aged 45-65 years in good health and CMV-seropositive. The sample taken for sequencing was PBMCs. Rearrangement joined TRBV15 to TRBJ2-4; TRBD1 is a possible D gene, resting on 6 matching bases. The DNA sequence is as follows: TGTGCCACCAGCAGAGACAGGGGTGACATTCAGTACTTC. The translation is CATSRDRGDIQYF.